This entry features one T cell receptor beta chain sequence. The specificity of this receptor is unknown. No base quality information exists; no much larger clone differs at one position. Using the deep immunoSEQ assay, multiplex PCR amplified TCR CDR3 regions from genomic DNA. Genomic DNA extracted from each cell subset was distributed evenly over all wells of several immunoSEQ 96-well plates, and each plate served as one replicate. For sorted subsets, about 200 ng genomic DNA, equal to tens of thousands of T cell genomes, was loaded into each replicate PCR. Purified libraries were quantified with a Qubit 3.0 fluorometer, sized on a Bioanalyzer 2100, and re-quantified with the KAPA Library Quantification kit. Every immunoSEQ 96-well plate was sequenced on a separate single-read 150-cycle Illumina NextSeq 550 flow cell. The authors' analysis ran thus. Because the immunoSEQ output held only junctional sequences and lacked quality scores, the filtering could not match the filtering applied to full-length reads. To assign V/J genes and CDR3, sequences were annotated against IMGT germline references using PyIR, a Python wrapper for IgBLAST v1.9. Any read was removed if the V/J assignment was weak (E-value above 1e-6), the CDR3 was missing, or the read contained stop codons, out-of-frame junctions, or ambiguous translated residues. V3J clonotypes were defined as sequences sharing the same inferred V gene, J gene, and CDR3 amino acid sequence. The percentage overlap between two repertoires was calculated by dividing the number of shared unique clonotypes by the size of the smaller repertoire. Repertoire richness was assessed with RTK rarefaction, the Chao1 estimator, and Recon v2.1 estimates of unobserved clonotypes. Generation probabilities for all TCRbeta clonotypes obtained by the gDNA method from a handful of donors were computed using OLGA. TCRdb's version of the immuneACCESS table is confined to in-frame rearrangements and falls short of the full clone set. An unresolved V gene accounts for under half of the shortfall where checked; the remainder is of unknown origin. The D gene and trimming were derived from the DNA, and the V and J assignments and clone size from that table. The sample table records 2 million to 2.5 million clones; 80% to 95% of these occur just once. Of the sample, around 0.38% is held by the ten largest clones.

CDR1 and CDR2, looked up from the germline V gene, are SGHTA and FQGTGA. From V the trimming removes 4 bases and from J it removes 1 base, while the gene matches leave 4 bases of the junction unaccounted for. Its CDR3 holds 16 amino acids, cysteine through phenylalanine. Here the CDR3 DNA is all that survives: 48 bases in frame from base 1. Healthy HIV-negative adults with no recently reported acute infections or vaccinations were included as donors. Only Caucasian adults living in Nashville, Tennessee, USA were represented among the donors. CD4+ T cells were enriched through magnetic negative selection, after which naive cells were positively selected on CD45RA and the remaining negative fraction served as the memory subset. After blood collection by leukapheresis, PBMCs were isolated using Ficoll-Histopaque density gradient centrifugation and then cryopreserved in the vapor phase of liquid nitrogen. Analytical flow cytometry was used to check the purity and quantity of every magnetically sorted T cell population. Genomic DNA was isolated from each sorted fraction and quantified by UV absorbance on a Nanodrop 2000c.

This sample is drawn from a study of shared clonotypes between healthy human individuals (dated by TCRdb to about 2020). Background on the whole study: The cohort comprised two women and a few men aged 18 to 49 years. For each donor, three plates each were used for CD4 naive and CD4 memory, two plates were used for CD8 naive, and one plate was used for CD8 memory. To estimate repertoire size and how much clonotype sharing occurs between individuals, the study deeply sequenced the blood TCR repertoires of several healthy adults. To increase sequencing depth and limit assay-specific biases, TCR repertoire library preparation and sequencing were carried out by different laboratories using diverse techniques. Per donor, leukapheresis produced somewhere between about 0.94 and 8.9 billion PBMCs.

The full study reports these points: Sharing across a few donors was observed for approximately 5% of naive CD4, 3.5% of naive CD8, over 2% of memory CD4, and about 0.4% of memory CD8 clonotypes. Naive subsets generally had larger estimated clonotype richness than memory subsets. Rarefaction of sorted-subset datasets indicated incomplete sequencing despite the large sequencing depth. Because the study included a small number of donors, the genetic and exposure-history diversity represented was limited. Sampling was restricted to blood, and TCR repertoires in tissues likely differ from the TCR repertoires found in blood. Compared with non-shared clonotypes, the clonotypes found in all four sorted-subset donors had higher generation probabilities. Pairwise subsampling led to the expectation that sequencing depth would affect the degree of clonotype sharing among donors.

The sequenced sample was naive CD4+ T cells from PBMCs. This sample's cell subset or site label indicates: CD45RA+ positively selected. The chain was built from TRBV7-3 and TRBJ2-5; TRBD1 agrees with 12 junctional bases. This receptor was identified in a man between 18 and 29 years old in good health. Some clones in this sample may be carry-over from other donors' samples. Read as DNA, the sequence is TGTGCCAGCAGCTCTGGGGGACAGGGGGCCCAAGAGACCCAGTACTTC. This gives the protein CASSSGGQGAQETQYF.